This T cell receptor beta chain was sequenced for a study of blood T cell repertoires in COVID-19. Overall study: COVID-19 samples, acute and convalescent, were from the United States, Italy and Spain. Sample material is recorded as cDNA or gDNA derived from T cells, B-cell-depleted T cells, or PBMCs.

Sequencing was performed with immunoSEQ multiplex PCR; in TCRdb, only in-frame clones are kept and a portion is missing. Here the sample spans about 180,000 clones, around 85% being singletons. The germline gives CDR1 SNHLY, CDR2 FYNNEI. CDR3 length equals 16 residues. V lost 5 bases and J lost 1, with 18 bases in between. V usage is TRBV2 and J usage is TRBJ2-7; tentative D call: TRBD2 (6 bases). The clonotype was recovered from a man aged 55 to 70 with acute or convalescent COVID-19. Sequences were obtained from peripheral blood. The CDR3 sequence is CASSRSAASDSYEQYF. The CDR3 nucleotides are TGTGCCAGCAGTCGCTCGGCGGCTAGCGATTCCTACGAGCAGTACTTC. The full variable domain, completed using reference TRBV2 and TRBJ2-7, is EPEVTQTPSHQVTQMGQEVILRCVPISNHLYFYWYRQILGQKVEFLVSFYNNEISEKSEIFDDQFSVERPDGSNFTLKIRSTKLEDSAMYFCASSRSAASDSYEQYFGPGTRLTVT.